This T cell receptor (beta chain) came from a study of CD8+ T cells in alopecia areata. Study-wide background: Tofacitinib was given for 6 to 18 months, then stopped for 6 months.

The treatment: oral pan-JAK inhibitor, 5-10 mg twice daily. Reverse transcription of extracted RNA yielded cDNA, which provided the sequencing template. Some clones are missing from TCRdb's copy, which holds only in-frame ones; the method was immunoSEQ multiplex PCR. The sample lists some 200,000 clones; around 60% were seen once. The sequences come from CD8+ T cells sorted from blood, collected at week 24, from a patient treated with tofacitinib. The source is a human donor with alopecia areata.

CDR3 nucleotides: TGTGCCAGCAGCAACAACGTCGATCGACTCCAGCCCCAGCATTTT. Its translation: CASSNNVDRLQPQHF. The V call is TRBV9, the J call TRBJ1-5; D unresolved. The CDR3 has 15 residues. Germline V lookup: CDR1 SGDLS, CDR2 YYNGEE. The ends were cut back, 4 bases at V and 7 bases at J, with 18 bases in the middle.